The 24 T cell receptor beta chains reported below all come from one sample, sequenced in a study of patients and donors after allogeneic stem cell transplantation (dated by TCRdb to 2019 to 2021). Library prep was done by RT-PCR. The listed sequencing device is NextSeq 550. TCRdb reprocessing: public reads trimmed at Q25 with fastp, clones called with MiXCR, in-frame beta chains kept. Each record represents a unique CDR3 protein, reported with the most common genes and DNA among its rows. Within this sample are about a million distinct CDR3 sequences, with 15% to 20% of them counted one time only. The ten largest clonotypes hold 5% to 6.5% of the sample. Material: blood, either unsorted or a sorted T cell fraction (not recorded which). These receptors were taken from a human donor who was either an allogeneic HSCT recipient or a stem cell or donor lymphocyte infusion donor (not recorded which). It is not recorded whose cells these are; they may come from a transplant donor.

This clonotype was observed a few times. The chain is built from TRBV7-2 and TRBJ2-3, with a weak D call TRBD1 (5 bases). Germline V gene lookup returns CDR1 SGHTA and CDR2 FQGNSA. V lost 1 base and J lost 5, with 16 bases in between. The CDR3 length is 16 residues. Here the CDR3 reads CASSLVGASAQDTQYF. The CDR3 bases are TGTGCCAGCAGCTTAGTTGGGGCGTCGGCCCAAGATACGCAGTATTTT.

This rearrangement joins TRBV20-1 to TRBJ2-2; D unclear. Germline V lookup: CDR1 DFQATT, CDR2 SNEGSKA (reference sequence). This CDR3 has 14 amino acids. Trimming stripped 5 bases from V and 0 bases from J, with 10 bases between. In nucleotides, the CDR3 is TGCAGTGCTGCACGGACCGCGAACACCGGGGAGCTGTTTTTT. This sequence encodes CSAARTANTGELFF.

The chain joins TRBV20-1 to TRBJ1-4, with a weak D call TRBD1 (6 bases). The V end was cut by 0 bases, the J end by 13 bases, with 12 bases between. This CDR3 contains 12 residues. The V gene's germline CDR1 is DFQATT and CDR2 SNEGSKA (reference sequence). CDR3 sequence reads: CSARDPGGALFF. CDR3 DNA sequence: TGCAGTGCTAGAGATCCTGGGGGCGCACTGTTTTTT.

This clonotype was picked up a small number of times. J is TRBJ1-5 and V is TRBV20-1; 9 bases are shared with TRBD1. Per the germline V gene, CDR1 is DFQATT and CDR2 is SNEGSKA (reference sequence). The CDR3 totals 15 residues. The J segment lost 4 bases and the V segment lost 2 bases, leaving 6 bases of the junction unmatched. The CDR3 DNA is TGCAGTGCTAGACCTCCGGGACAGGGAAATCAGCCCCAGCATTTT. Protein: CSARPPGQGNQPQHF.

The CDR3 protein is CASSNQGSSDTQYF. The DNA of the CDR3 is TGCGCCAGCAGCAATCAGGGGAGTTCAGATACGCAGTATTTT. The chain links TRBV5-1 to TRBJ2-3, with a tentative D call TRBD1 (6 bases). The CDR3 is 14 amino acids. Germline V gene data show CDR1 as SGHRS and CDR2 as YFSETQ. With 4 bases removed from V and 4 bases from J, the gap between germline ends came to 13 bases.

In its sample, this clonotype was seen a few times. The rearrangement links TRBV5-1 to TRBJ2-3; D is uncertain. CDR1 is SGHRS and CDR2 is YFSETQ in the germline V gene. This CDR3 spans 15 amino acids. V was shortened by 0 bases and J by 2 bases, with 10 bases between the two germline ends. The CDR3 coding sequence is TGCGCCAGCAGCTTGGATGACCTAATCACAGATACGCAGTATTTT. Amino acids: CASSLDDLITDTQYF.

CDR3 region: CATSRDRASGYNEQFF. In nucleotides, the CDR3 is TGTGCCACCAGCAGAGATCGGGCTAGCGGCTACAATGAGCAGTTCTTC. The rearrangement links TRBV15 to TRBJ2-1; TRBD2 agrees at 7 bases. Germline CDR1 LNHNV, CDR2 YYDKDF (reference sequence). After removal of 0 bases from V and 3 bases from J, the junction contained 5 bases not matched to a gene. There are 16 residues in the CDR3.

CDR3 amino acids: CASSLALGAGLNSPLHF. The DNA of the CDR3 is TGTGCCAGCAGTTTAGCCCTGGGGGCCGGATTGAATTCACCCCTCCACTTT. The chain employs TRBV27 and TRBJ1-6, with D perhaps matching TRBD1 (6 bases). V lost 2 bases and J lost 7, with 18 bases in between. Germline V gene data show CDR1 as MNHEY and CDR2 as SMNVEV (reference sequence). The CDR3 runs to 17 residues.

The gene calls are TRBV7-9 and TRBJ2-3; unclear D gene. This CDR3 is built from 13 residues. Trimming removed 7 bases from V and 2 bases from J, with 10 bases in between. Germline V gives CDR1 SEHNR, CDR2 FQNEAQ (reference sequence). The DNA for the CDR3 is TGTGCCAGCATCCGTCCCCACACAGATACGCAGTATTTT. Translated: CASIRPHTDTQYF.

The genes are TRBV2 and TRBJ2-5; D is unresolved. Trimming left V 3 bases short and J 2 bases short, with 10 bases between. Germline-derived CDR1 and CDR2 are SNHLY and FYNNEI. The CDR3 sequence is 14 residues long. The CDR3 DNA follows: TGTGCCAGCAGTGATTCTAATAAGCAAGAGACCCAGTACTTC. Encoded protein: CASSDSNKQETQYF. The full variable domain, in which reference TRBV2 and TRBJ2-5 provide the parts outside the CDR3, is EPEVTQTPSHQVTQMGQEVILRCVPISNHLYFYWYRQILGQKVEFLVSFYNNEISEKSEIFDDQFSVERPDGSNFTLKIRSTKLEDSAMYFCASSDSNKQETQYFGPGTRLLVL.

The rearrangement uses TRBV5-1 and TRBJ1-1; D is possibly TRBD1 (5 bases). Germline CDR1 is SGHRS and CDR2 is YFSETQ. Trimming pared 4 bases from V and 4 bases from J, leaving 14 bases between. The CDR3 extends over 14 amino acids. The CDR3 bases are TGCGCCAGCAGCGTACAGGACGGGCGCACTGAAGCTTTCTTT. As protein: CASSVQDGRTEAFF.

In its sample, this clonotype was seen many times. The chain has TRBV12-3 or TRBV12-4 and TRBJ2-1; no reliable D call. The CDR3 sequence is 15 residues long. Trimming pared 6 bases from V and 0 bases from J, leaving 12 bases between. The CDR3 here is CASSVATSSYNEQFF. CDR3 DNA: TGTGCCAGCAGCGTCGCTACCAGCTCCTACAATGAGCAGTTCTTC.

The rearrangement joins TRBV27 to TRBJ2-3; 7 bases align to TRBD1. The ends lost 7 bases at V and 2 bases at J; junction bases unmatched: 9. CDR3 size: 15 residues. Germline V gives CDR1 MNHEY, CDR2 SMNVEV (reference sequence). CDR3 sequence (DNA): TGTGCCAGCACTCCTTTAGGGACAGCCACAGATACGCAGTATTTT. It specifies CASTPLGTATDTQYF.

This clonotype appeared a single time. The chain carries TRBV12-5 and TRBJ1-2; 8 bases are shared with TRBD1. V gave up 3 bases and J gave up 8 bases; unmatched junction bases: 11. Germline V gene sequence: CDR1 LGHNT, CDR2 FRNRAP. The CDR3 covers 15 residues. CDR3 nucleotide sequence: TGTGCTAGTGGTTTCGGGGACAGGCCTGGAGGAGGCTACACCTTC. It encodes CASGFGDRPGGGYTF.

This clonotype was recorded at least ten times. The chain recombines TRBV7-2 with TRBJ2-7; TRBD2 might be the D (5 bases). V was cut by 6 bases and J by 1 base, with 10 bases left in between. Per germline, CDR1 SGHTA and CDR2 FQGNSA. The CDR3 has 13 residues. The CDR3: CASSLSGSYEQYF. The CDR3 DNA follows: TGTGCCAGCAGTTTATCGGGGTCCTACGAGCAGTACTTC.

This clonotype was seen a few times. The rearrangement uses TRBV5-1 and TRBJ2-7; 9 bases match TRBD1. Germline loops: CDR1 SGHRS, CDR2 YFSETQ. The CDR3 runs to 13 residues. V was clipped by 4 bases and J by 3 bases; unmatched bases: 2. In nucleotides, the CDR3 is TGCGCCAGCAGCATGGGACAGGGCTACGAGCAGTACTTC. This codes for CASSMGQGYEQYF.

The chain couples TRBV6-2 or TRBV6-3 to TRBJ2-7; D may be TRBD1 (6 bases). CDR3 length: 12 residues. V was shortened by 2 bases and J by 6 bases, with 8 bases between the two germline ends. CDR1 is MNHEY, CDR2 SVGEGT, per germline. CDR3 nucleotide sequence: TGTGCCAGCAGTTACGACAGGTTCGAGCAGTACTTC. Translating it yields CASSYDRFEQYF.

The table lists this clonotype with many counts. J is TRBJ2-4 and V is TRBV12-3 or TRBV12-4; tentatively, D is TRBD2 (6 bases). V was shortened by 6 bases and J by 2 bases, with 14 bases between the two germline ends. The CDR3 has 15 amino acids. In nucleotides, the CDR3 is TGTGCCAGCAGATACGGGAGCTCCACCAAAAACATTCAGTACTTC. This translates into CASRYGSSTKNIQYF.

The rearrangement joins TRBV27 to TRBJ2-5, with TRBD2 matching over 10 bases. Looked up from germline, CDR1 is MNHEY and CDR2 is SMNVEV (reference sequence). This CDR3 spans 16 amino acids. V lost 1 base and J lost 2; bases outside the gene matches: 4. CDR3 nucleotide sequence: TGTGCCAGCAGTTTATTGGTAGCGGGAGGACAAGAGACCCAGTACTTC. Translating gives CASSLLVAGGQETQYF.

The chain uses TRBV7-2 and TRBJ1-2, with 7 nucleotides matching TRBD1. Unmatched junction bases numbered 6, after V lost 1 base and J lost 4 bases. Germline V lookup: CDR1 SGHTA, CDR2 FQGNSA. The CDR3 spans 15 residues. As DNA, the CDR3 is TGTGCCAGCAGCTTAGTAGAGGGGGCGCGCTATGGCTACACCTTC. It translates to CASSLVEGARYGYTF.

The rearrangement links TRBV7-9 to TRBJ1-2, with D unresolved. This CDR3 spans 14 amino acids. Per germline, CDR1 SEHNR and CDR2 FQNEAQ (reference sequence). The V end was cut by 0 bases, the J end by 4 bases, with 9 bases between. CDR3 nucleotide sequence: TGTGCCAGCAGCTTAGCTACGGTCGGCTATGGCTACACCTTC. It specifies CASSLATVGYGYTF. Drawing the rest from reference TRBV7-9 and TRBJ1-2, the complete variable domain is DTGVSQNPRHKITKRGQNVTFRCDPISEHNRLYWYRQTLGQGPEFLTYFQNEAQLEKSRLLSDRFSAERPKGSFSTLEIQRTEQGDSAMYLCASSLATVGYGYTFGSGTRLTVV.

V usage is TRBV2 and J usage is TRBJ2-2, with TRBD1 as a possible D gene (5 bases). CDR1 is SNHLY, CDR2 FYNNEI, per germline. V shed 7 bases and J shed 4 bases, with 13 bases lying between them. The CDR3 has 14 amino acids. CDR3: CASKETGPTGELFF. CDR3 DNA: TGTGCCAGCAAAGAAACAGGACCCACCGGGGAGCTGTTTTTT.

The genes are TRBV20-1 and TRBJ2-7, with a tentative D call TRBD1 (6 bases). From germline, CDR1 is DFQATT and CDR2 SNEGSKA (reference sequence). Deletions cut 0 bases from V and 2 bases from J, with 11 bases between. This CDR3 is built from 14 residues. The chain's CDR3 is CSARDRQATYEQYF. Written as DNA, the CDR3 is TGCAGTGCTAGAGATCGACAGGCGACCTACGAGCAGTACTTC.

The rearrangement uses TRBV6-6 and TRBJ2-7; no reliable D call. V lost 6 bases and J lost 6, with 12 bases in between. CDR1 and CDR2 from the germline V gene are MNHNY and SVGAGI (reference sequence). This CDR3 has 12 residues. The CDR3 reads CASSRKGTEQYF. In DNA, the CDR3 is TGTGCCAGCAGCCGAAAAGGAACCGAGCAGTACTTC.